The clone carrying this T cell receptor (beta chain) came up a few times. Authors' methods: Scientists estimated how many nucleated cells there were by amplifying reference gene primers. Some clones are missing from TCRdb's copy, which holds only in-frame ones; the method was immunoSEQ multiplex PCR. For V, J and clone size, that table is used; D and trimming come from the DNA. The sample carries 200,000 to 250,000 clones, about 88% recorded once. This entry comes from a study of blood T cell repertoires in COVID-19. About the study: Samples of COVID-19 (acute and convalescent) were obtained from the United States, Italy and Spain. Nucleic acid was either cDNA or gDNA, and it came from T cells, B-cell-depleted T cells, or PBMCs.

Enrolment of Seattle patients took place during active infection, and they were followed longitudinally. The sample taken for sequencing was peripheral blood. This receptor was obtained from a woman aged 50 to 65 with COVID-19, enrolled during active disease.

CDR3 coding DNA: TGTGCCAGCAGCCCACAGGACGTTCTCTCTGGAAACACCATATATTTT. This encodes CASSPQDVLSGNTIYF. The genes are TRBV7-6 and TRBJ1-3; possibly TRBD1 for D (5 bases). This CDR3 has 16 residues. Germline-derived CDR1 and CDR2 are SGHVS and FNYEAQ. Trimming removed 5 bases from V and 0 bases from J, with 14 bases in between.